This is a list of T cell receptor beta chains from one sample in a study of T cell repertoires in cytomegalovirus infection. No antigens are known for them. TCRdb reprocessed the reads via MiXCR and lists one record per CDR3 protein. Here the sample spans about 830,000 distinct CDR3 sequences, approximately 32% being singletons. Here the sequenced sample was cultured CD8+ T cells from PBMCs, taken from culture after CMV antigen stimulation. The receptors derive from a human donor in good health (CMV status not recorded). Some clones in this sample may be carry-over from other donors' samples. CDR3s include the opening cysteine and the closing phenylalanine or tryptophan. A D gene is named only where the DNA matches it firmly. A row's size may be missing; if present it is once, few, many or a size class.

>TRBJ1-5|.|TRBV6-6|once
CASSVGYGGPQHF
TGTGCCAGCAGTGTCGGTTACGGTGGGCCCCAGCATTTT
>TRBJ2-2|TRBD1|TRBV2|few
CASQTGEGDTGELFF
TGTGCCAGCCAGACAGGGGAAGGTGACACCGGGGAGCTGTTTTTT
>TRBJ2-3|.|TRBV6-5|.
CASSSLSTDTRTDTQYF
TGTGCCAGCAGCTCCCTGAGCACAGATACACGCACAGATACGCAGTATTTT
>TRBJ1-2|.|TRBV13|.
CASSSEGNPNYGYTF
TGTGCCAGCAGCTCCGAAGGTAACCCTAACTATGGCTACACCTTC
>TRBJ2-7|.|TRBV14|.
CVSSPESILYEQYF
TGTGTCAGCAGCCCCGAGAGCATACTCTACGAGCAGTACTTC
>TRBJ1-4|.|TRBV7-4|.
CASSLASQTTNEKLFF
TGTGCCAGCAGCTTAGCATCGCAGACAACTAATGAAAAACTGTTTTTT
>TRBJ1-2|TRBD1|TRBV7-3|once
CASSRQGRTKLYGYTF
TGTGCCAGCAGCAGACAGGGAAGGACAAAGCTCTATGGCTACACCTTC
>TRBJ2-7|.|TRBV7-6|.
CASTFHGEQYF
TGTGCCAGCACCTTCCATGGGGAGCAGTACTTC
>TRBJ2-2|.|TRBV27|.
CASSRGGNLPWGSNTGELFF
TGTGCCAGCAGTAGAGGGGGAAATCTCCCCTGGGGCTCGAACACCGGGGAGCTGTTTTTT
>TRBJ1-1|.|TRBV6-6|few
CASSYIDLAGPTEAFF
TGTGCCAGCAGTTACATCGATCTGGCAGGCCCCACTGAAGCTTTCTTT
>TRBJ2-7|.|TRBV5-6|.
CASSFRLQTYEQYF
TGTGCCAGCAGCTTTCGACTTCAGACCTACGAGCAGTACTTC
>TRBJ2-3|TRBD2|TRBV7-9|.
CASTPPAGIKTDTQYF
TGTGCCAGCACCCCCCCAGCGGGGATAAAGACAGATACGCAGTATTTT
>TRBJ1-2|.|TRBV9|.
CASSASLGYTF
TGTGCCAGCAGCGCCTCCTTGGGCTACACCTTC
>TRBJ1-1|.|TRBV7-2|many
CASSFRGVAFF
TGTGCCAGCAGCTTTCGGGGGGTAGCTTTCTTT
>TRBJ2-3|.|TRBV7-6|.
CASLGGASTDTQYF
TGTGCCAGCCTGGGGGGCGCTAGCACAGATACGCAGTATTTT
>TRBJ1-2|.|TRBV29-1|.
CSVEGRGYGYTF
TGCAGCGTTGAAGGCAGGGGCTATGGCTACACCTTC
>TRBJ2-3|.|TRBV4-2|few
CASSQDPPGTYTDTQYF
TGTGCCAGCAGCCAAGATCCCCCCGGGACCTACACAGATACGCAGTATTTT
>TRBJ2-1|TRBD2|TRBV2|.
CASGLGGASGGLSYNEQFF
TGTGCCAGCGGATTAGGGGGGGCTAGCGGGGGCCTCTCCTACAATGAGCAGTTCTTC
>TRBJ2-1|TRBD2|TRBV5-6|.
CASSLAGGVREQFF
TGTGCCAGCAGCTTGGCCGGGGGGGTCAGGGAGCAGTTCTTC
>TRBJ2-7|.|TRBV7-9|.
CASSLEKDIWFLDEQYF
TGTGCCAGCAGCTTAGAGAAGGACATCTGGTTTCTCGACGAGCAGTACTTC
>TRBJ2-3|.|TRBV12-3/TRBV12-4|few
CASSLAARRNTQYF
TGTGCCAGCAGTTTGGCTGCGAGGAGAAATACGCAGTATTTT
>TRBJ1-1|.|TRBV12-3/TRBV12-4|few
CASSLALPGEAFF
TGTGCCAGCAGTTTAGCGCTTCCAGGGGAAGCTTTCTTT
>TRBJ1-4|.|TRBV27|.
CASSPGMLAKLFF
TGTGCCAGCAGTCCAGGGATGTTAGCAAAACTGTTTTTT
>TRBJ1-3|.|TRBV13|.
CASSPQGNPIYF
TGTGCCAGCAGCCCCCAAGGGAACCCCATATATTTT
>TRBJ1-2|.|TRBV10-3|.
CAISESVQTTNYGYTF
TGTGCCATCAGTGAGTCGGTACAGACGACTAACTATGGCTACACCTTC
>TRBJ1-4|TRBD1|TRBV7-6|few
CASSLSGTGYNEKLFF
TGTGCCAGCAGTCTATCCGGGACAGGGTATAATGAAAAACTGTTTTTT
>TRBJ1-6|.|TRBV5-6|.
CASSLGGWNSPLHF
TGTGCCAGCAGCTTGGGGGGGTGGAATTCACCCCTCCACTTT
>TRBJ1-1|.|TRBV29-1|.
CSVQGYTEAFF
TGCAGCGTTCAGGGTTACACTGAAGCTTTCTTT
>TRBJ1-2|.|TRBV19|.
CASSIRLSYGYTF
TGTGCCAGTAGTATCCGGCTTTCCTATGGCTACACCTTC
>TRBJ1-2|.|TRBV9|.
CASSVGTSPGAYGYTF
TGTGCCAGCAGCGTCGGAACCTCCCCTGGGGCTTATGGCTACACCTTC
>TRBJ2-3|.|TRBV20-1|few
CSARSPGTDTQYF
TGCAGTGCTCGCTCTCCTGGGACAGATACGCAGTATTTT
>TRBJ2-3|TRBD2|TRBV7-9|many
CASSSSGSSTDTQYF
TGTGCCAGCAGCTCTAGCGGGTCTAGCACAGATACGCAGTATTTT
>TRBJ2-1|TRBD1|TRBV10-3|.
CAISEQGPRARNEQFF
TGTGCCATCAGTGAACAGGGGCCTAGGGCTAGAAATGAGCAGTTCTTC
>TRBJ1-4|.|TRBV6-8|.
CASRLAPATNEKLFF
TGTGCCAGCAGGCTCGCACCTGCAACTAATGAAAAACTGTTTTTT